These 19 T cell receptor beta chains originate from one sample sequenced in a study of T cell repertoires in cytomegalovirus infection. TCRdb analysed the reads with MiXCR anew, one entry per CDR3 protein. This repertoire shows roughly 920,000 distinct CDR3 sequences, around 31% found once; its top ten account for 11% to 15%. These receptors lack a known antigen. The starting material was cultured CD8+ T cells from PBMCs, obtained from culture after CMV antigen stimulation. All receptors derive from a human donor in good health (CMV status not recorded). Some clones in this sample may be carry-over from other donors' samples.

The chain employs TRBV20-1 and TRBJ2-7, with D maybe TRBD1 (6 bases). V was shortened by 1 base and J by 0 bases, with 13 bases between the two germline ends. This CDR3 region has 15 residues. The germline V gene has CDR1 DFQATT and CDR2 SNEGSKA (reference sequence). The CDR3 DNA follows: TGCAGTGCTAGAGGGCCCGGGACACCCTCCTACGAGCAGTACTTC. Amino acid sequence: CSARGPGTPSYEQYF.

This clonotype was found a few times. This chain uses TRBV6-4 with TRBJ2-2; 9 positions agree with TRBD1. CDR1 is MRHNA, CDR2 SNTAGT, per germline. CDR3 length: 16 residues. V trimming: 4 bases; J trimming: 5 bases; junction bases outside the gene matches: 8. The CDR3 DNA sequence: TGTGCCAGCAGTGTCACCGGGACAGGGTTTACCGGGGAGCTGTTTTTT. This sequence encodes CASSVTGTGFTGELFF.

The rearrangement uses TRBV7-8 and TRBJ2-7; 9 nucleotides match TRBD1. The CDR3 extends over 15 amino acids. The V segment lost 5 bases and the J segment 5 bases; nucleotides outside the gene matches: 10. Germline loops: CDR1 SGHVS, CDR2 FQNEAQ. This CDR3 reads CASSPPGQGSNEQYF. CDR3 sequence (DNA): TGTGCCAGCAGCCCGCCGGGACAGGGTTCCAACGAGCAGTACTTC.

The rearrangement joins TRBV6-6 to TRBJ2-1; 10 nucleotides align to TRBD2. Germline CDR1 is MNHNY and CDR2 is SVGAGI (reference sequence). This CDR3 is 17 amino acids long. Trimming took 5 bases from V and 4 from J; bases not matched to a gene: 11. Here the CDR3 reads CASSPLSGGAEYNEQFF. The CDR3 coding sequence is TGTGCCAGCAGTCCCCTGAGCGGGGGGGCCGAATACAATGAGCAGTTCTTC.

This clonotype was seen a few times. V gene TRBV6-2 or TRBV6-3 combines with J gene TRBJ2-7; D possibly matches TRBD1 or TRBD2 (5 bases each). V dropped 2 bases and J dropped 7 bases, with 18 bases sitting between them. Germline V gene lookup returns CDR1 MNHEY and CDR2 SVGEGT. The CDR3 sequence is 15 residues long. Written as DNA, the CDR3 is TGTGCCAGCAGTTACGTGGGACGAAGGTCGGGGGAGCAGTACGTC. Protein: CASSYVGRRSGEQYV.

This clonotype was counted many times. The V gene is TRBV6-1, the J gene TRBJ1-2, with 8 bases that match TRBD1. CDR3 length: 15 amino acids. V trimming: 6 bases; J trimming: 8 bases; junction bases outside the gene matches: 14. The V gene's germline CDR1 is MNHNS and CDR2 SASEGT. The CDR3 nucleotides are TGTGCCAGCAGCTGGGGGACAGGCTTGTCGTGGGGCTACACCTTC. Protein sequence: CASSWGTGLSWGYTF.

V gene TRBV15 combines with J gene TRBJ2-7, with no clear D. Germline CDR1 LNHNV, CDR2 YYDKDF (reference sequence). The CDR3 has 13 residues. The germline V and J ends were trimmed by 0 bases and 4 bases, with 7 bases remaining between them. In DNA, the CDR3 is TGTGCCACCAGCAGAGATCGAAGATACGAGCAGTACGTC. Residues: CATSRDRRYEQYV.

V gene TRBV7-9 combines with J gene TRBJ2-1; tentatively, D is TRBD1 (6 bases). CDR1 and CDR2 (germline): SEHNR, FQNEAQ (reference sequence). The CDR3 has 15 amino acids. V lost 5 bases and J 6 bases, leaving 17 bases between the germline ends. CDR3 in amino acids: CASSAPGQRFNEQFF. Written as DNA, the CDR3 is TGTGCCAGCAGCGCCCCCGGACAGCGTTTCAATGAGCAGTTCTTC.

This clonotype has a handful of counts. The chain combines TRBV9 with TRBJ2-7; 7 bases line up with TRBD2. The germline V gene has CDR1 SGDLS and CDR2 YYNGEE. The junction had 3 bases not matched to a gene; V was cut back by 0 bases and J by 6 bases. CDR3 size: 13 residues. The CDR3 spells CASSVVGEGEQYV. DNA for the CDR3: TGTGCCAGCAGCGTAGTCGGGGAGGGCGAGCAGTACGTC.

V is TRBV20-1 and J is TRBJ2-1, with 7 bases fitting TRBD1. The germline V gene has CDR1 DFQATT and CDR2 SNEGSKA (reference sequence). The CDR3 contains 15 residues. With 4 bases clipped from V and 2 bases from J, the junction kept 8 bases outside the gene matches. CDR3 sequence reads: CSAIPAQGAYNEQFF. The DNA of the CDR3 is TGCAGTGCTATCCCAGCCCAGGGGGCCTACAATGAGCAGTTCTTC.

The chain has TRBV28 and TRBJ2-5, with 10 bases matching TRBD2. The CDR3 runs 16 residues. Germline V gene sequence: CDR1 MDHEN, CDR2 SYDVKM. Losses at the gene ends were 3 bases for V and 0 bases for J; bases not matched to a gene: 4. The CDR3, as DNA: TGTGCCAGCAGTTTCTGGCTAGCGGGGGACCAAGAGACCCAGTACTTC. Protein product: CASSFWLAGDQETQYF. Looking up the rest from reference TRBV28 and TRBJ2-5 gives the full variable domain: DVKVTQSSRYLVKRTGEKVFLECVQDMDHENMFWYRQDPGLGLRLIYFSYDVKMKEKGDIPEGYSVSREKKERFSLILESASTNQTSMYLCASSFWLAGDQETQYFGPGTRLLVL.

The V call is TRBV27, the J call TRBJ2-7, with 7 nucleotides matching TRBD1. V lost 7 bases and J lost 2; bases outside the gene matches: 23. The CDR3 runs to 19 residues. The germline CDR1 and CDR2 sequences are MNHEY and SMNVEV (reference sequence). In nucleotides, the CDR3 is TGTGCCAGCACTAGTCGGCGGGCAGGGGGTACCCTATGGCCCTACGAGCAGTACTTC. As protein: CASTSRRAGGTLWPYEQYF.

This clonotype appeared a few times. The chain recombines TRBV5-6 with TRBJ2-3, with 9 nucleotides matching TRBD1. The CDR3 spans 16 residues. Germline trimming cut 3 bases from V and 4 bases from J; bases unmatched to any gene: 9. Germline loops: CDR1 SGHDT, CDR2 YYEEEE. This chain's CDR3 is CASSSSGQGGADTQYF. CDR3 DNA: TGTGCCAGCAGCTCCTCGGGACAGGGAGGGGCAGATACGCAGTATTTT.

This clonotype was observed a few times. The chain combines TRBV12-5 with TRBJ2-6; TRBD1 matches 7 bases. Germline V gene lookup returns CDR1 LGHNT and CDR2 FRNRAP. With 4 bases clipped from V and 1 base from J, the junction kept 13 bases outside the gene matches. This CDR3 region has 19 residues. The CDR3 is CASGSIPGQMTSGANVLTF. CDR3 coding DNA: TGTGCTAGTGGTTCAATCCCGGGACAGATGACTTCTGGGGCCAACGTCCTGACTTTC.

The chain combines TRBV7-9 with TRBJ1-2; TRBD1 matches 9 bases. This CDR3 is built from 15 residues. Per germline, CDR1 SEHNR and CDR2 FQNEAQ (reference sequence). The J segment lost 2 bases and the V segment lost 5 bases, leaving 6 bases of the junction unmatched. CDR3 sequence reads: CASSPKQGANYGYTF. As DNA, the CDR3 is TGTGCCAGCAGCCCTAAACAGGGGGCCAACTATGGCTACACCTTC.

This clonotype was seen a few times. This sequence joins TRBV7-9 and TRBJ2-7, with a weak D call TRBD2 (5 bases). V was clipped by 1 base and J by 7 bases, with 11 bases between them. CDR1 and CDR2 (germline): SEHNR, FQNEAQ (reference sequence). The CDR3 is made up of 13 amino acids. CDR3 residues: CASSLGGMWEQYF. DNA of the CDR3: TGTGCCAGCAGCTTAGGAGGGATGTGGGAGCAGTACTTC.

This clonotype was counted many times. V usage is TRBV7-2 and J usage is TRBJ2-5; tentative D call: TRBD1 (5 bases). From germline, CDR1 is SGHTA and CDR2 FQGNSA. V was clipped by 5 bases and J by 0 bases, with 13 bases between them. CDR3 size: 15 residues. Here the CDR3 DNA reads TGTGCCAGCAGCCACGACAGATCCTACCAAGAGACCCAGTACTTC. It yields the protein CASSHDRSYQETQYF.

The gene calls are TRBV12-3 or TRBV12-4 and TRBJ2-5, with 12 bases aligning to TRBD2. The ends lost 5 bases at V and 5 bases at J; junction bases unmatched: 3. CDR3 length equals 14 residues. The CDR3: CASSELAGGETQYF. The CDR3 nucleotides are TGTGCCAGCAGTGAACTAGCGGGGGGTGAGACCCAGTACTTC.

This clonotype occurred a few times. This chain joins TRBV10-3 and TRBJ2-3; 8 bases fit TRBD2. Per germline, CDR1 ENHRY and CDR2 SYGVKD. V was pared by 6 bases and J by 5 bases, with 10 bases of the junction left unmatched. The CDR3 is 15 amino acids. The CDR3: CAIRVGGAGRDTQYF. As DNA, the CDR3 is TGTGCCATCAGGGTCGGGGGGGCCGGACGAGATACGCAGTATTTT.